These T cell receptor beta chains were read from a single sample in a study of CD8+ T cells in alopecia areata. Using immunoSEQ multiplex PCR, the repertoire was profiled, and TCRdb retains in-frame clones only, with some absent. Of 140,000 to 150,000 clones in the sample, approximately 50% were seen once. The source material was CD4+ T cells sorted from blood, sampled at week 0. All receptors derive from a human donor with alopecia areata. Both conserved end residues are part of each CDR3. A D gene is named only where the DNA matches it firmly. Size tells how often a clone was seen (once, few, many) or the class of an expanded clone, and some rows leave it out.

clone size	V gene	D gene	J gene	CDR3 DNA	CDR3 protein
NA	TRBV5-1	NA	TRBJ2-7	TGCGCCAGCAGCCCCCTCCGAGGGGACTACGAGCAGTACTTC	CASSPLRGDYEQYF
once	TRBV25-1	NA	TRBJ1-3	TGTGCCAGCAGTGTGACGGGACCTCCGATCATATATTTT	CASSVTGPPIIYF
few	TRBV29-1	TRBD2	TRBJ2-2	TGCAGCGTTGATGGTAGCGGGACCGGGGAGCTGTTTTTT	CSVDGSGTGELFF
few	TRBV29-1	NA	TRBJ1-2	TGCAGCGTTGTACACCTTAACTATGGCTACACCTTC	CSVVHLNYGYTF
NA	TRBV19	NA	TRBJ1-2	TGTGCCAGTACAGGGGCGGACTTTCACTATGGCTACACCTTC	CASTGADFHYGYTF
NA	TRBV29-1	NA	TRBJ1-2	TGCAGCGTTAGAGTACGGCAGGGACGCGCTAACTATGGCTACACCTTC	CSVRVRQGRANYGYTF
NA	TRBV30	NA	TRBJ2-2	TGTGCCTGGAGTGTATTGGTTCGCGGGGAGCTGCTTTTT	CAWSVLVRGELLF
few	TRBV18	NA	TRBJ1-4	TGTGCCAGCTCAATCGGCGAAAGGGAAAAACTGTTTTTT	CASSIGEREKLFF
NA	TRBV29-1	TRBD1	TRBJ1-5	TGCAGCGTTATCCTCAGGGGGCAGTATCAGCCCCAGCATTTT	CSVILRGQYQPQHF
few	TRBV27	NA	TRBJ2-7	TGTGCCAGCAGTTTATCGGGAAGTACGAGCAAGTACTTC	CASSLSGSTSKYF
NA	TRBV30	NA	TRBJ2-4	TGTGCCTGGAGTACCCTAGCCAAAAACATTCAGTACTTC	CAWSTLAKNIQYF
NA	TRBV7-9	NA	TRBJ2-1	TGTGCCAGCAGTCACAGGGTTATGGACAATGAGCAGTTCTTC	CASSHRVMDNEQFF
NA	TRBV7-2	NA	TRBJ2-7	TGTGCCAGCAGCTTAATTGGGGGGAACACCTACGAGCAGTACTTC	CASSLIGGNTYEQYF
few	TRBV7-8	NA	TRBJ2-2	TGTGCCAGCAGCCCGAGCCGGCGTTGGGCCACCGGGGAGCTGTTTTTT	CASSPSRRWATGELFF
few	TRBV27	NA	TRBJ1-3	TGTGCCAGCCGGGGGACGGCCTCTGGAAACACCATATATTTT	CASRGTASGNTIYF
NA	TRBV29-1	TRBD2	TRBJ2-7	TGCAGCGTTGAATCGACTAGCAATTCCTACGAGCAGTACTTC	CSVESTSNSYEQYF
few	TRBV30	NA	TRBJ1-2	TGTGCCTGGAGTAAGCGACGACTAACCGGGAGCTATGGCTACACCTTC	CAWSKRRLTGSYGYTF
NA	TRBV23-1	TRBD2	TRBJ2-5	TGCGCCAGCAGCCAGACTAGCGGGAGGTTCGGGGAGACCCAGTACTTC	CASSQTSGRFGETQYF
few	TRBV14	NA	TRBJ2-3	TGTGCCAGCAACCACCTAGGATATACGCAGTATTTT	CASNHLGYTQYF
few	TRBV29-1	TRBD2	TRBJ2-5	TGCAGCGTTGAGCGCGGGAGGGCCGGGGAGACCCAGTACTTC	CSVERGRAGETQYF
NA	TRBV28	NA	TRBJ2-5	TGTGCCAGCAGTAACCGAGAGACCCAGTACTTC	CASSNRETQYF
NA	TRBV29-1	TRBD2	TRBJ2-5	TGCAGCGACAAGCTGGGACTAGCGGACCCGACCCAGTACTTC	CSDKLGLADPTQYF
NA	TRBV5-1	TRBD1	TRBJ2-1	TGCGCCAGCAGCTCCGGCAGACCAACAGGGGTTTCCTACAATGAGCAGTTCTTC	CASSSGRPTGVSYNEQFF
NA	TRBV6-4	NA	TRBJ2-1	TGTGCCAGCAGTGACTCGTGGGGGTCCCTTCATCGGTTCTTC	CASSDSWGSLHRFF
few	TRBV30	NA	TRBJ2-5	TGTGCCTCCCACAAAGGCCTAGAGACCCAGTACTTC	CASHKGLETQYF
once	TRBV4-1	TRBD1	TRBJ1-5	TGCGCCAGCAGCCAAGAGGGGACAGGGGTCCGCCCCCAGCATTTT	CASSQEGTGVRPQHF
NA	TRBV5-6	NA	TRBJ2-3	TGTGCCAGCAGCTTGTCCAGCGGGACAGATACGCAGTATTTT	CASSLSSGTDTQYF
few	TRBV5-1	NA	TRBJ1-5	TGCGCCAGCAGCTTTTCGGGGCAGCCCCAGCATTTT	CASSFSGQPQHF
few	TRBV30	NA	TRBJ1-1	TGTGCCTGGAGTTTTCAGGCGAACACTGAAGCTTTCTTT	CAWSFQANTEAFF
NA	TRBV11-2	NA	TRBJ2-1	TGTGCCAGCAGCTTGCTCCCGGTAGGGAGTGAGCAGTTCTTC	CASSLLPVGSEQFF
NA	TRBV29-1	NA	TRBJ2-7	TGCAGCGTTGAAGTGGAGAACGGCTGGGGGCAGTACTTC	CSVEVENGWGQYF
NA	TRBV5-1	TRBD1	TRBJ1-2	TGCGCCAGCAGCTTCACTACCGGGACAGGCTATGGCTACACCTTC	CASSFTTGTGYGYTF
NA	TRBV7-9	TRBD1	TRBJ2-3	TGTGCCAGCGGGACAGCAGATACAGATACGCAGTATTTT	CASGTADTDTQYF
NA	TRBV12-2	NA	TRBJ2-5	TGTGCAAGTCGCCCGTGGCCTAGCGAGTTACAAGAGACCCAGTACTTC	CASRPWPSELQETQYF
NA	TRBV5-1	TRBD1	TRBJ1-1	TGCGCCAGCAGCAAGACAGGGGACCCTGAAGCTTTCTTT	CASSKTGDPEAFF
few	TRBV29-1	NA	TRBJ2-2	TGCAGCGTTCGAGGAAGACTGGACACCGGGGAGCTGTTTTTT	CSVRGRLDTGELFF
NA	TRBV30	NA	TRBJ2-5	TGTGCCTGGAGTGTGGACAGATATCAAGAGACCCAGTACTTC	CAWSVDRYQETQYF
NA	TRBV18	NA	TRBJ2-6	TGTGCCAGCTCACCAGGTTCCGGTGGGGCCAACGTCCTGACTTTC	CASSPGSGGANVLTF
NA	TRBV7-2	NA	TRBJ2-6	TGTGCCAGCAGCTTAGGCTTTTCTGGGGCCAACGTCCTGACTTTC	CASSLGFSGANVLTF
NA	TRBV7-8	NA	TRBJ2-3	TGTGCCAGCAGATCCCCCCGCTTGGGCACAGATACGCAGTATTTT	CASRSPRLGTDTQYF
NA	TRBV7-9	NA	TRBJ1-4	TGTGCCAGCAGCCAGACTCTGGGCAGACCACGGGGTAATGAAAAACTGTTTTTT	CASSQTLGRPRGNEKLFF
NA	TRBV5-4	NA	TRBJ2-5	TGTGCCAGCAGATTGGGACACCATGAAGAGACCCAGTACTTC	CASRLGHHEETQYF
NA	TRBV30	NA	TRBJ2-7	TGTGCCTGGAGTGTTGGCTACGAGCAGTACTTC	CAWSVGYEQYF
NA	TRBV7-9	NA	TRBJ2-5	TGTGCCAGCAGCGCCCGGGAGACCCAGTACTTC	CASSARETQYF
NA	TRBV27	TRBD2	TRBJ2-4	TGTGCCAGCAGTCCAAGACTAGCGGGAGGAGTTAAAAACATTCAGTACTTC	CASSPRLAGGVKNIQYF
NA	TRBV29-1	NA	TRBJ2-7	TGCAGCGTTGAAAACAGAGACTACGAGCAGTACTTC	CSVENRDYEQYF
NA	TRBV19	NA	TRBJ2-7	TGTGCCAGTAGTTCCGATCCCTACGAGCAGTACTTC	CASSSDPYEQYF
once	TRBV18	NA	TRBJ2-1	TGTGCCAGCTCACCAGGAGTTGAAAATGAGCAGTTCTTC	CASSPGVENEQFF
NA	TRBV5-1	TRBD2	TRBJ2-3	TGCGCCAGCAGCTCAGGTTTAGCGGGAGTAACAGATACGCAGTATTTT	CASSSGLAGVTDTQYF